This is a list of T cell receptor beta chains from one sample in a study of PD-1 blockade in classical Hodgkin lymphoma. Sequencing used immunoSEQ multiplex PCR; TCRdb keeps in-frame clones, though not all of them. Among 29,000 or so clones listed, about two thirds were seen once. Here the sequenced sample was peripheral blood mononuclear cells (PBMCs), taken before the second cycle of nivolumab. These receptors came from a human donor with classical Hodgkin lymphoma. Both conserved end residues are part of each CDR3. Fields, in order: D gene, V gene, J gene, CDR3 length, clone size, CDR3 DNA, CDR3 protein. A D gene is named only where the DNA matches it firmly. Some rows have no size entry. The others give once, few or many, or a class for an expanded clone.

NA,TRBV7-3,TRBJ2-3,16,once,TGTGCCAGCAGCCGAACTCCGGGCCAAGGCACAGATACGCAGTATTTT,CASSRTPGQGTDTQYF
NA,TRBV5-4,TRBJ1-1,15,NA,TGTGCCAGCAGCTTGTGGGCGGGGGGGAACACTGAAGCTTTCTTT,CASSLWAGGNTEAFF
TRBD1,TRBV30,TRBJ2-7,12,few,TGTGCCTGGAGGGGACAGGCCTACGAGCAGTACTTC,CAWRGQAYEQYF
NA,TRBV5-1,TRBJ2-2,13,NA,TGCGCCAGCAGCGATGTAGGGCTCGGGGAGCTGTTTTTT,CASSDVGLGELFF
TRBD1,TRBV7-9,TRBJ1-1,17,medium-sized,TGTGCCAGCAGTGACAGGGGGCTAGATAGGGTGAACACTGAAGCTTTCTTT,CASSDRGLDRVNTEAFF
NA,TRBV9,TRBJ2-5,14,NA,TGTGCCAGCAGCGTAGACGGACGAGAAGAGACCCAGTACTTC,CASSVDGREETQYF
TRBD1,TRBV27,TRBJ1-1,15,NA,TGTGCCAGCAGTTTACAGGGGGCCTATGTAACTGAAGCTTTCTTT,CASSLQGAYVTEAFF
NA,TRBV13,TRBJ2-3,12,few,TGTGCCAGCAGCGCTAGCCCAGATACGCAGTATTTT,CASSASPDTQYF
NA,TRBV19,TRBJ2-7,16,NA,TGTGCCAGTATCAGACTTATGGGAGCTGGTGCCTACGAGCAGTACTTC,CASIRLMGAGAYEQYF
NA,TRBV2,TRBJ2-7,11,NA,TGTGCCAGCCTAGGAGCCTACGAGCAGTACTTC,CASLGAYEQYF
NA,TRBV7-9,TRBJ1-4,15,NA,TGTGCCAGCAGCCCCCAGAGGTTGAGTAATGAAAAACTGTTTTTT,CASSPQRLSNEKLFF
NA,TRBV27,TRBJ1-2,14,NA,TGTGCCAGCAGTTTAATGGGGGGGTACTATGGCTACACCTTC,CASSLMGGYYGYTF
NA,TRBV7-9,TRBJ1-1,13,NA,TGTGCCAGCAGCTTAGTTGGGAACACTGAAGCTTTCTTT,CASSLVGNTEAFF
NA,TRBV15,TRBJ2-2,18,NA,TGTGCCACCAGCAGAGATGGTGCGCAGCGGGCGAACACCGGGGAGCTGTTTTTT,CATSRDGAQRANTGELFF
NA,TRBV19,TRBJ2-3,15,few,TGTGCCAGTAGTATAAGCGCGGGGCGCACAGATACGCAGTATTTT,CASSISAGRTDTQYF
NA,TRBV6-5,TRBJ2-2,13,NA,TGTGCCAGCAGAACCAGTGGCACCGGGGAGCTGTTTTTT,CASRTSGTGELFF
NA,TRBV7-9,TRBJ2-7,12,NA,TGTGCCAGCAGCTTAGTCACTTACGAGCAGTACTTC,CASSLVTYEQYF
NA,TRBV15,TRBJ2-6,15,NA,TGTGCCACCAGCACCAGGGGGGCTGGGGCCAACGTCCTGACTTTC,CATSTRGAGANVLTF
TRBD1,TRBV2,TRBJ1-2,20,NA,TGTGCCAGCAGCGAGGCGACCTCAACTGGTCCCCGGACAGGGGGCAGTGGCTACACCTTC,CASSEATSTGPRTGGSGYTF
NA,TRBV7-8,TRBJ2-5,15,NA,TGTGCCAGCAGCTTAGCGAGGCAGGGCGAAGAGACCCAGTACTTC,CASSLARQGEETQYF
NA,TRBV30,TRBJ2-7,13,NA,TGTGCCTGGAGTGTAAGGGCCTTCTACGAGCAGTACTTC,CAWSVRAFYEQYF
NA,TRBV13,TRBJ2-7,15,NA,TGTGCCAGCAGCTTCCGGGGGAAATCCTCCTACGAGCAGTACTTC,CASSFRGKSSYEQYF
NA,TRBV30,TRBJ1-5,15,NA,TGTGCCTGGAGTGCACGGGGCCGAGGCAATCAGCCCCAGCATTTT,CAWSARGRGNQPQHF
NA,TRBV18,TRBJ1-6,13,NA,TGTGCCAGCTCACCGGGACTTAATTCACCCCTCCACTTT,CASSPGLNSPLHF
TRBD2,TRBV28,TRBJ2-3,15,NA,TGTGCCAGCGGGTCAAGCGGGGGGGCCTATGATACGCAGTATTTT,CASGSSGGAYDTQYF
NA,TRBV7-3,TRBJ2-5,13,NA,TGTGCCAGCAGCCTCGTCGGGGGCGAGACCCAGTACTTC,CASSLVGGETQYF
TRBD1,TRBV11-2,TRBJ2-2,16,NA,TGTGCCAGCAGCTCAGACAGGGGAAAGAACACCGGGGAGCTGTTTTTT,CASSSDRGKNTGELFF
NA,TRBV19,TRBJ2-1,14,NA,TGTGCCATATCCCCTTCCTACTCCTACAATGAGCAGTTCTTC,CAISPSYSYNEQFF
NA,TRBV21-1,TRBJ2-1,23,few,TGTGCCAGCAGCTCAGGGCCAACCTTCGGCAAAAGCGGGGGGGCGAGGGACAACAATGAGCAGTTCTTC,CASSSGPTFGKSGGARDNNEQFF
TRBD1,TRBV4-2,TRBJ2-7,16,NA,TGTGCCAGCAGCCCGCACCCCGGACAGGGGGCTTTTTATAAGTACTTC,CASSPHPGQGAFYKYF
NA,TRBV10-1,TRBJ2-5,14,NA,TGCGCCAGCAGTGAGATGACAGACCAAGAGACCCAGTACTTC,CASSEMTDQETQYF
NA,TRBV28,TRBJ1-1,12,NA,TGTGCCAGCAGTTCTCAGGGGAGGGAAACTTTCTTT,CASSSQGRETFF
TRBD1,TRBV5-4,TRBJ2-1,13,once,TGTGCCAGCAGCATATATTCGACAGGGAAGCAGTTCTTC,CASSIYSTGKQFF
NA,TRBV27,TRBJ1-6,16,medium-sized,TGTGCCAGCAGTTTCGTGCCCTACGGGTCGGAGTCACCCCTCCACTTT,CASSFVPYGSESPLHF
TRBD1,TRBV5-4,TRBJ1-4,17,medium-sized,TGTGCCAGCAGCCCCGGGACAGGGGGGGCGCCTAATGAAAAACTGTTTTTT,CASSPGTGGAPNEKLFF
NA,TRBV4-1,TRBJ1-5,18,NA,TGCGCCAGCAGCCTTTACCCTGACACAGAATTTAGCAATCAGCTCCAGCATTTT,CASSLYPDTEFSNQLQHF
NA,TRBV30,TRBJ1-2,11,NA,TGTGCCTTAGGACGGGCGCAGGGCTACACCTTC,CALGRAQGYTF
NA,TRBV6-5,TRBJ2-1,15,NA,TGTGCCAGCAGCCCCGGGGGGCACACCTACAATGAGCAGTTCTTC,CASSPGGHTYNEQFF
TRBD2,TRBV6-6,TRBJ2-5,14,NA,TGTGCCAGCAGTTCTACTAGCGGGGGCGAGACCCAGTACTTC,CASSSTSGGETQYF
NA,TRBV4-3,TRBJ2-3,13,NA,TGCGCCAGCAGCCAAGATGAGAGGGGTTCGCAGTATTTT,CASSQDERGSQYF